The subject of this entry is one T cell receptor (beta chain). This clone's antigen is unknown. The record has no base qualities; no much larger clone is one base away. This specimen comes from a study of T-cell reconstitution after alpha-beta-depleted transplantation in children (dated by TCRdb to 2015 to 2016). Notes on the research overall: Using TCR repertoire profiling, the study quantitatively followed how T-cell immune reconstitution unfolded in children after TCRalphabeta/CD19-depleted allogeneic hematopoietic cell transplantation. Here is what the overall study found, with its caveats: Apparently early alphabetaT-cell count recovery about two months after transplant reportedly relied on only several hundred rapidly expanded clones derived from non-depleted graft cells. In some patients, the high TCRbeta diversity seen at day 60 was put down to recipient T cells and intrathymic progenitors that had survived conditioning. Hyperexpanded clone frequencies declined over subsequent months; after one year, T-cell counts and TCRbeta diversity were mostly attributed to newly produced T cells.

This sample's treatment or condition label indicates: allogeneic hematopoietic cell transplantation with graft depleted of TCRalphabeta T cells and CD19 B cells. Transplant recipients were children who received TCRalphabeta/CD19-depleted allogeneic hematopoietic cell grafts. Receptors were amplified or captured by PCR. The sequencing machine was an Illumina HiSeq 2500. Molecular barcoding was employed in the preparation of TCR libraries, with unique molecular identifiers being used to normalize TCRbeta repertoire quantification. The public reads were run again by TCRdb, first through fastp at Q25 and then through MiXCR, and only productive beta chains were kept. CDR3 protein sequences are deduplicated, and each keeps its most common genes and DNA. The sample table holds around 700,000 distinct CDR3 sequences, of which 10% to 15% were seen once. 0.79% of the sample is taken by the ten largest. The germline V and J ends show losses of 0 bases and 2 bases respectively, and no gene match explains 5 bases of the junction. CDR1 and CDR2, looked up from the germline V gene (reference sequence), are GTSNPN and SVGIG. Its CDR3 holds 15 amino acids, cysteine through phenylalanine. Left in the record is the CDR3 DNA by itself, 45 bases read in frame from the first base.

This sequence was found in a girl aged 2 to 9 with congenital amegakaryocytic thrombocytopenia, due to receive a stem cell transplant. This specimen was PBMCs, taken before TCRalphabeta/CD19-depleted stem cell transplant. Recombination linked TRBV30 to TRBJ2-7; 9 central bases correspond to TRBD1. The sequenced DNA: TGTGCCTGGAGTGTTCGCAGGACAGGGGCCTACGAGCAGTACTTC. Protein translation: CAWSVRRTGAYEQYF.